These 25 T cell receptor beta chains share one sample of origin, sequenced in a study of blood T cell repertoires in COVID-19 (dated by TCRdb to between 2020 and 2021). The receptor library was made with the immunoSEQ multiplex PCR assay. Held by TCRdb, this immuneACCESS table contains in-frame sequences only and omits some clones. Under half of the omission traces to an unresolved V gene where checked; the cause of the rest is unknown. This sample lists approximately 190,000 clones; less than 90% were detected once. Around 21% of the sample lies in the top ten. The sample taken for sequencing was peripheral blood. Receptor source: a human donor in a cohort sampled during active COVID-19.

This rearrangement joins TRBV24-1 to TRBJ1-2; D is ambiguous. This CDR3 comprises 11 residues. V was trimmed by 1 base and J by 7 bases, leaving 3 bases between them. CDR1 is KGHDR and CDR2 is SFDVKD in the germline V gene. The CDR3 nucleotides read TGTGCCACCAGTGATTTTAGTGGCTACACCTTC. It yields the protein CATSDFSGYTF.

This rearrangement joins TRBV28 to TRBJ1-2; D ambiguous. Trimming removed 2 bases at V and 4 bases at J, with 11 bases between. The germline V gene has CDR1 MDHEN and CDR2 SYDVKM. This CDR3 is built from 14 residues. CDR3 residues: CASSLEGGPYGYTF. CDR3 nucleotides: TGTGCCAGCAGTTTAGAGGGCGGGCCCTATGGCTACACCTTC.

CDR3 in DNA: TGTGCCAGTAGTCCACGGACAGGGGGCTACGTCACACTGCAGACCCAGTACTTC. It yields the protein CASSPRTGGYVTLQTQYF. The chain joins TRBV19 to TRBJ2-5; 11 nucleotides agree with TRBD1. Unmatched junction bases numbered 17, after V lost 5 bases and J lost 6 bases. Per the germline V gene, CDR1 is LNHDA and CDR2 is SQIVND (reference sequence). The CDR3 contains 18 residues.

Only one count was recorded for this clone. The V gene is TRBV11-3, the J gene TRBJ2-7; D gene ambiguous. The CDR3 sequence is 13 residues long. The V and J ends lost 2 bases and 0 bases respectively, with 5 bases between them. Germline lookup yields CDR1 SGHNT and CDR2 YENEEA. The DNA of the CDR3 is TGTGCCAGCAGCTTAATGAGCTCCTACGAGCAGTACTTC. It encodes CASSLMSSYEQYF. Together with reference TRBV11-3 and TRBJ2-7, the CDR3 gives the full variable domain: EAGVVQSPRYKIIEKKQPVAFWCNPISGHNTLYWYLQNLGQGPELLIRYENEEAVDDSQLPKDRFSAERLKGVDSTLKIQPAELGDSAVYLCASSLMSSYEQYFGPGTRLTVT.

The chain has TRBV6-1 and TRBJ2-2; TRBD2 matches at 7 bases. The V gene end was trimmed by 1 base and the J gene end by 5 bases; junction bases not matched to a gene: 4. Germline CDR1 is MNHNS and CDR2 is SASEGT. The CDR3 sequence is 15 residues long. CDR3 nucleotide sequence: TGTGCCAGCAGTGAAGTCGGGGAGGGAACCGGGGAGCTGTTTTTT. Its protein product is CASSEVGEGTGELFF.

V usage is TRBV6-2 or TRBV6-3 and J usage is TRBJ2-1; tentative D call: TRBD2 (7 bases). Looked up from germline, CDR1 is MNHEY and CDR2 is SVGEGT. V lost 2 bases and J 2 bases, leaving 10 bases between the germline ends. The CDR3 has 15 amino acids. CDR3 in amino acids: CASSYIGGPYNEQFF. The CDR3, as DNA: TGTGCCAGCAGTTACATCGGGGGGCCCTACAATGAGCAGTTCTTC.

The V and J genes are TRBV28 and TRBJ2-2; D perhaps matches TRBD2 (7 bases). Germline CDR1 MDHEN, CDR2 SYDVKM. V gave up 3 bases and J gave up 3 bases, with 11 bases separating them. CDR3 size: 15 residues. The chain's CDR3 is CASSFPGGHTGELFF. The DNA of the CDR3 is TGTGCCAGCAGTTTCCCGGGGGGCCACACCGGGGAGCTGTTTTTT.

J is TRBJ1-1 and V is TRBV7-9; unclear D gene. The CDR3 is made up of 12 amino acids. In germline, CDR1 is SEHNR, CDR2 FQNEAQ (reference sequence). V was clipped by 2 bases and J by 4 bases, with 5 bases between them. The CDR3 sequence is CASSLFSTEAFF. In DNA form, the CDR3 reads TGTGCCAGCAGCTTATTCTCCACTGAAGCTTTCTTT.

The chain employs TRBV19 and TRBJ2-7; tentatively, D is TRBD2 (5 bases). The CDR3 is made up of 14 amino acids. Trimming took off 7 bases at V and 1 base at J, with 14 bases between the two ends. CDR1 is LNHDA and CDR2 is SQIVND in the germline V gene (reference sequence). CDR3 DNA sequence: TGTGCCAGTACTAGGACGGGGTATTCCTACGAGCAGTACTTC. Its translation is CASTRTGYSYEQYF. Full variable domain (missing parts from reference TRBV19 and TRBJ2-7): DGGITQSPKYLFRKEGQNVTLSCEQNLNHDAMYWYRQDPGQGLRLIYYSQIVNDFQKGDIAEGYSVSREKKESFPLTVTSAQKNPTAFYLCASTRTGYSYEQYFGPGTRLTVT.

Remarks on this clone: One end of the junction does not line up with germline, which may come from a read error. This chain links TRBV3-1 (or the pseudogene TRBV3-2) with TRBJ2-7; perhaps TRBD1 as D (5 bases). Germline V gene lookup returns CDR1 LGHDT and CDR2 YNNKEL (reference sequence). This CDR3 spans 12 amino acids. The CDR3 spells CASSQDRVRVDF. The CDR3 nucleotides read TGTGCCAGCAGCCAAGACAGGGTACGGGTGGACTTC.

The chain couples TRBV11-3 to TRBJ1-1, with TRBD1 matching over 9 bases. Germline V gene sequence: CDR1 SGHNT, CDR2 YENEEA. This CDR3 spans 13 amino acids. The V segment lost 4 bases and the J segment 6 bases; nucleotides outside the gene matches: 3. The CDR3 loop reads CASSSGQGSEAFF. The CDR3 DNA reads TGTGCCAGCAGCTCTGGACAGGGGTCTGAAGCTTTCTTT.

The rearrangement links TRBV2 to TRBJ2-6; TRBD1 matches at 7 bases. With V trimmed by 10 bases and J by 4 bases, 7 bases remained unmatched. Germline V gives CDR1 SNHLY, CDR2 FYNNEI. The CDR3 extends over 14 amino acids. CDR3 in DNA: TGTGCCACCGAGACAGGGTCCGGGGCCAACGTCCTGACTTTC. The encoded protein is CATETGSGANVLTF.

The chain's CDR3 is CASSWGRDTQYF. CDR3 bases: TGTGCCAGTAGTTGGGGGCGAGATACGCAGTATTTT. V and J are TRBV19 and TRBJ2-3; D may be TRBD1 (6 bases). Germline V gives CDR1 LNHDA, CDR2 SQIVND (reference sequence). V was pared by 5 bases and J by 5 bases, with 8 bases between. This CDR3 is 12 amino acids long.

V usage is TRBV7-8 and J usage is TRBJ2-3; 7 positions agree with TRBD1. The CDR3 spans 15 residues. V lost 5 bases and J lost 2; bases outside the gene matches: 7. Per germline, CDR1 SGHVS and CDR2 FQNEAQ. CDR3 sequence reads: CASSNRDRITDTQYF. The CDR3 DNA is TGTGCCAGCAGCAACCGGGACAGAATCACAGATACGCAGTATTTT.

The chain combines TRBV19 with TRBJ1-1; 9 nucleotides match TRBD1. The trim removed 4 bases at V and 7 bases at J, leaving 4 bases unmatched. The length of the CDR3 is 13 residues. The V gene's germline CDR1 is LNHDA and CDR2 SQIVND (reference sequence). CDR3 in amino acids: CASSRDRANEAFF. The CDR3 DNA sequence: TGTGCCAGTAGTAGGGACAGGGCAAATGAAGCTTTCTTT.

The sample holds a few counts of this clone. This sequence joins TRBV28 and TRBJ2-7; possible D gene TRBD1, 6 bases. The CDR3 loop spans 16 amino acids. Trimming left V 5 bases short and J 0 bases short, with 17 bases between. Germline loops: CDR1 MDHEN, CDR2 SYDVKM. CDR3 amino acids: CASSAADRSHSYEQYF. In DNA, the CDR3 is TGTGCCAGCAGTGCTGCCGACAGGTCCCACTCCTACGAGCAGTACTTC. Supplemented by reference TRBV28 and TRBJ2-7, the full variable domain reads DVKVTQSSRYLVKRTGEKVFLECVQDMDHENMFWYRQDPGLGLRLIYFSYDVKMKEKGDIPEGYSVSREKKERFSLILESASTNQTSMYLCASSAADRSHSYEQYFGPGTRLTVT.

The chain couples TRBV9 to TRBJ2-2; weak D call: TRBD2 (5 bases). V lost 0 bases and J lost 7, with 10 bases in between. The germline CDR1 and CDR2 sequences are SGDLS and YYNGEE. The CDR3 runs 14 residues. CDR3 in DNA: TGTGCCAGCAGCGTAGACCCTAGCAGCGGGGAGCTGTTTTTT. Translation: CASSVDPSSGELFF.

Worth noting for this clone: One end of the junction fails to match germline, which may point to a read error. The J gene is TRBJ1-2, the V gene TRBV10-3; 7 bases match TRBD1. Germline lookup yields CDR1 ENHRY and CDR2 SYGVKD. The CDR3 totals 12 residues. The CDR3 bases are TGTGCCACCAGTGACAGGGTTTATGGCTACACCTTC. Amino acids: CATSDRVYGYTF.

The gene calls are TRBV7-9 and TRBJ2-3; no firm D call. Trimming cost V 1 base and J 4 bases, with 12 bases left between them. This CDR3 comprises 15 residues. The V gene's germline CDR1 is SEHNR and CDR2 FQNEAQ (reference sequence). The CDR3 is CASSLGGSLADTQYF. In DNA form, the CDR3 reads TGTGCCAGCAGCTTAGGCGGCAGTTTGGCAGATACGCAGTATTTT.

This chain connects TRBV6-5 to TRBJ2-5; maybe TRBD1 (5 bases). Germline V gene sequence: CDR1 MNHEY, CDR2 SVGAGI. The CDR3 extends over 14 amino acids. V lost 6 bases, J lost 4 bases, and 15 bases lay in between. CDR3 amino acids: CASRPDSWGETQYF. The CDR3 bases are TGTGCCAGCAGGCCAGACAGTTGGGGAGAGACCCAGTACTTC.

V gene TRBV7-2 combines with J gene TRBJ1-1; D is undetermined. CDR3 length: 15 residues. V gave up 3 bases and J gave up 0 bases, with 11 bases separating them. Germline V gene lookup returns CDR1 SGHTA and CDR2 FQGNSA. CDR3 DNA: TGTGCCAGCAGCTTTCACAGTATGATGAACACTGAAGCTTTCTTT. It encodes CASSFHSMMNTEAFF.

This clone was seen a handful of times. The chain uses TRBV9 and TRBJ1-3; 8 nucleotides line up with TRBD1. Germline V gives CDR1 SGDLS, CDR2 YYNGEE. J gave up 3 bases and V 1 base, and 3 bases lay outside the gene matches. CDR3 size: 15 residues. CDR3 sequence reads: CASSVQGAIGNTIYF. CDR3 nucleotide sequence: TGTGCCAGCAGCGTACAGGGGGCGATTGGAAACACCATATATTTT.

This clone was seen a few times. The V call is TRBV27, the J call TRBJ1-6; D possibly corresponds to TRBD1 (6 bases). The CDR3 contains 15 residues. Trimming cost V 7 bases and J 9 bases, with 19 bases left between them. Per germline, CDR1 MNHEY and CDR2 SMNVEV (reference sequence). DNA of the CDR3: TGTGCCAGCACAAAATACAGGGCCTCCAGTTCACCCCTCCACTTT. Amino acid sequence: CASTKYRASSSPLHF.

The chain combines TRBV6-5 with TRBJ2-5; 11 bases match TRBD1. The CDR3 totals 15 residues. The V gene end was trimmed by 5 bases and the J gene end by 5 bases; junction bases not matched to a gene: 7. Looked up from germline, CDR1 is MNHEY and CDR2 is SVGAGI. As DNA, the CDR3 is TGTGCCAGCAGTAAGGACAGGGGGCGTGAGGAGACCCAGTACTTC. Residues: CASSKDRGREETQYF.

CDR3 amino acids: CASSQDLRGGELFF. The CDR3 nucleotides read TGTGCCAGCAGCCAAGATCTTAGGGGCGGGGAGCTGTTTTTT. The gene calls are TRBV14 and TRBJ2-2; tentative D call: TRBD1 (5 bases). The CDR3 contains 14 residues. Germline CDR1 reads SGHDN; CDR2 reads FVKESK. With 0 bases removed from V and 7 bases from J, the gap between germline ends came to 9 bases.